This is a list of T cell receptor beta chains from one sample in a study of post-analysis software for immune sequencing data. Each CDR3 protein is one row after TCRdb ran MiXCR on the PCR reads. Altogether 400,000 to 500,000 distinct CDR3 sequences are present, approximately 42% being singletons, with the ten largest covering approximately 7.6%. Specimen: blood. All receptors come from a girl aged 2 to 9 with multiple sclerosis. CDR3s include the opening cysteine and the closing phenylalanine or tryptophan. D genes are given only for firm matches. Not all rows give a size; the values are once, few, many and, for expanded clones, a class.

D gene: NA
V gene: TRBV7-2
J gene: TRBJ2-1
clone size: few
CDR3 protein: CASSLTPGGAEQFF
CDR3 DNA: TGTGCCAGCAGCTTAACCCCGGGGGGCGCTGAGCAGTTCTTC

D gene: NA
V gene: TRBV11-2
J gene: TRBJ2-1
clone size: NA
CDR3 protein: CASSWNFRYNEQFF
CDR3 DNA: TGTGCCAGCAGCTGGAACTTCAGATACAATGAGCAGTTCTTC

D gene: TRBD1
V gene: TRBV28
J gene: TRBJ2-7
clone size: few
CDR3 protein: CASSPTPGQGAKEQYF
CDR3 DNA: TGTGCCAGCAGTCCCACACCGGGACAGGGGGCTAAAGAGCAGTACTTC

D gene: TRBD1
V gene: TRBV20-1
J gene: TRBJ2-7
clone size: few
CDR3 protein: CSATRDRGGHEQYF
CDR3 DNA: TGCAGTGCTACCCGGGACAGGGGGGGCCACGAGCAGTACTTC

D gene: TRBD1
V gene: TRBV7-2
J gene: TRBJ2-5
clone size: NA
CDR3 protein: CASSRGQGEGEETQYF
CDR3 DNA: TGTGCCAGCAGCCGAGGACAGGGAGAGGGAGAAGAGACCCAGTACTTC

D gene: NA
V gene: TRBV5-1
J gene: TRBJ2-3
clone size: NA
CDR3 protein: CASSFRAEVPDTQYF
CDR3 DNA: TGCGCCAGCAGCTTTCGGGCAGAGGTGCCAGATACGCAGTATTTT

D gene: TRBD1
V gene: TRBV6-1
J gene: TRBJ1-1
clone size: NA
CDR3 protein: CASRPNRGRRSSTEAFF
CDR3 DNA: TGTGCCAGCAGACCTAACAGGGGGCGTAGGTCGAGCACTGAAGCTTTCTTT

D gene: NA
V gene: TRBV12-3/TRBV12-4
J gene: TRBJ2-5
clone size: NA
CDR3 protein: CASSATTGAGGAEQETQYF
CDR3 DNA: TGTGCCAGCAGTGCCACTACAGGCGCTGGGGGTGCTGAACAAGAGACCCAGTACTTC

D gene: NA
V gene: TRBV12-3/TRBV12-4
J gene: TRBJ1-5
clone size: once
CDR3 protein: CASSPVGGSNQPQHF
CDR3 DNA: TGTGCCAGCAGTCCCGTGGGGGGAAGCAATCAGCCCCAGCATTTT

D gene: NA
V gene: TRBV29-1
J gene: TRBJ2-7
clone size: NA
CDR3 protein: CSVELGNLAYEQYF
CDR3 DNA: TGCAGCGTTGAATTGGGGAACCTAGCCTACGAGCAGTACTTC

D gene: NA
V gene: TRBV5-5
J gene: TRBJ2-7
clone size: NA
CDR3 protein: CASSLVLSAGHEQYF
CDR3 DNA: TGTGCCAGCAGCTTAGTCTTATCAGCGGGCCACGAGCAGTACTTC

D gene: TRBD2
V gene: TRBV5-1
J gene: TRBJ2-5
clone size: few
CDR3 protein: CASSSGPGGKRGQETQYF
CDR3 DNA: TGCGCCAGCAGCTCCGGCCCGGGCGGGAAGCGGGGGCAAGAGACCCAGTACTTC

D gene: NA
V gene: TRBV4-3
J gene: TRBJ2-7
clone size: NA
CDR3 protein: CASSQDASAGSSYEQYF
CDR3 DNA: TGCGCCAGCAGCCAAGATGCCAGCGCGGGAAGTTCCTACGAGCAGTACTTC

D gene: NA
V gene: TRBV29-1
J gene: TRBJ2-5
clone size: NA
CDR3 protein: CSVRGYQETQYF
CDR3 DNA: TGCAGCGTTCGAGGGTACCAAGAGACCCAGTACTTC

D gene: NA
V gene: TRBV10-3
J gene: TRBJ1-2
clone size: few
CDR3 protein: CAISLPNGYTF
CDR3 DNA: TGTGCCATCAGTCTGCCGAATGGCTACACCTTC

D gene: TRBD2
V gene: TRBV12-3/TRBV12-4
J gene: TRBJ2-7
clone size: NA
CDR3 protein: CASSLGLAGISYEQYF
CDR3 DNA: TGTGCCAGCAGTTTGGGACTAGCGGGGATCTCCTACGAGCAGTACTTC

D gene: TRBD1
V gene: TRBV27
J gene: TRBJ2-7
clone size: few
CDR3 protein: CASSWVGQGVHEQYF
CDR3 DNA: TGTGCCAGCAGTTGGGTGGGACAGGGGGTCCACGAGCAGTACTTC

D gene: TRBD2
V gene: TRBV29-1
J gene: TRBJ2-1
clone size: NA
CDR3 protein: CSVEGLAGGSYNEQFF
CDR3 DNA: TGCAGCGTTGAGGGACTAGCGGGGGGCTCCTACAATGAGCAGTTCTTC

D gene: NA
V gene: TRBV27
J gene: TRBJ2-1
clone size: once
CDR3 protein: CASSLYRGEEQFF
CDR3 DNA: TGTGCCAGCAGTTTATACCGGGGAGAAGAGCAGTTCTTC

D gene: NA
V gene: TRBV6-5
J gene: TRBJ2-7
clone size: NA
CDR3 protein: CASGHPDEQYF
CDR3 DNA: TGTGCCAGTGGTCACCCGGACGAGCAGTACTTC